The 5 T cell receptor beta chains presented below share a single source sample, sequenced in a study of OX40 agonist ivuxolimab in advanced cancers. Clones were read by immunoSEQ multiplex PCR, and TCRdb kept only the in-frame ones, dropping some. The table lists nearly 55,000 clones, approximately 90% of them singletons. The sequences come from CD4+ or CD8+ T cells sorted from blood, collected in a trial of the OX40 agonist ivuxolimab. The origin of the receptors is an adult with an advanced solid tumor such as melanoma, head and neck, liver or kidney cancer.

The genes are TRBV5-1 and TRBJ2-3; D is possibly TRBD1 (6 bases). Trimming removed 3 bases at V and 6 bases at J, with 14 bases between. This CDR3 is built from 14 residues. Germline V gives CDR1 SGHRS, CDR2 YFSETQ. CDR3: CASSSTNREDTQYF. The CDR3 nucleotides are TGCGCCAGCAGCTCCACCAACAGGGAGGATACGCAGTATTTT.

This clone was observed a single time. The chain links TRBV28 to TRBJ2-5; D remains ambiguous. This CDR3 has 13 residues. The germline V gene encodes CDR1 MDHEN and CDR2 SYDVKM. Trimming removed 10 bases from V and 1 base from J, with 13 bases in between. CDR3 amino acids: CAITPGGQETQYF. For the CDR3, the DNA is TGTGCCATTACACCAGGTGGCCAAGAGACCCAGTACTTC.

The chain uses TRBV18 and TRBJ1-5; no clear D. Trimming pared 3 bases from V and 4 bases from J, leaving 13 bases between. Germline V lookup: CDR1 KGHSH, CDR2 LQKENI. The CDR3 sequence is 15 residues long. The CDR3 DNA follows: TGTGCCAGCTCACCCGCAGGAGGGCCAAATCAGCCCCAGCATTTT. It encodes CASSPAGGPNQPQHF.

The V gene is TRBV5-1, the J gene TRBJ1-4, with no clear D. The V and J ends lost 5 bases and 0 bases respectively, with 8 bases between them. Germline CDR1 is SGHRS and CDR2 is YFSETQ. There are 14 residues in the CDR3. The CDR3 loop is CASRLGTTNEKLFF. The CDR3 DNA is TGCGCCAGCAGACTCGGGACAACTAATGAAAAACTGTTTTTT. The full variable domain, its missing parts supplied by reference TRBV5-1 and TRBJ1-4, is KAGVTQTPRYLIKTRGQQVTLSCSPISGHRSVSWYQQTPGQGLQFLFEYFSETQRNKGNFPGRFSGRQFSNSRSEMNVSTLELGDSALYLCASRLGTTNEKLFFGSGTQLSVL.

In the case of this clone: A junction boundary mismatches the germline segment, possibly from a read error. This chain links TRBV2 with TRBJ2-5; D uncertain. The V gene's germline CDR1 is SNHLY and CDR2 FYNNEI. The CDR3 has 12 amino acids. CDR3 region: CASVAGQGTQYF. The CDR3 DNA reads TGTGCCAGCGTTGCAGGCCAAGGGACCCAGTACTTC.